One sample yielded the 5 T cell receptor beta chains listed below, sequenced in a study of T cell responses to AZD1222 COVID-19 vaccine. Using immunoSEQ multiplex PCR, the repertoire was profiled, and TCRdb retains in-frame clones only, with some absent. The sample carries about 120,000 clones, roughly 90% recorded once. The material was peripheral blood, obtained on day 0 of AZD1222 vaccination. The receptors here all came from an adult in good health.

This clone was seen once. The gene calls are TRBV2 and TRBJ1-4; D uncertain. The CDR3 runs 12 residues. Germline CDR1 SNHLY, CDR2 FYNNEI. Trimming shortened V by 6 bases and J by 5 bases, and 7 bases separated the two germline ends. The CDR3 DNA reads as TGTGCCAGCAGCGGGGAAAATGAAAAACTGTTTTTT. This sequence encodes CASSGENEKLFF.

The chain joins TRBV2 to TRBJ2-2; D gene uncertain. The ends were cut back, 2 bases at V and 5 bases at J, with 9 bases in the middle. The V gene's germline CDR1 is SNHLY and CDR2 FYNNEI. This CDR3 spans 14 amino acids. DNA of the CDR3: TGTGCCAGCAGTGAATCGGCCCGAACCGGGGAGCTGTTTTTT. This sequence encodes CASSESARTGELFF.

The chain recombines TRBV7-9 with TRBJ1-2; perhaps TRBD1 as D (5 bases). Trimming removed 5 bases at V and 5 bases at J, with 21 bases between. This CDR3 spans 16 amino acids. Germline assignment: CDR1 SEHNR and CDR2 FQNEAQ (reference sequence). CDR3 region: CASSLGDSEGGYGYTF. CDR3 nucleotide sequence: TGTGCCAGCAGCCTCGGGGACTCCGAGGGCGGGTATGGCTACACCTTC.

This chain uses TRBV7-9 with TRBJ1-2; possible D gene TRBD1, 5 bases. The V end lost 5 bases, the J end lost 2 bases, and 12 bases lay between the germline ends. Per the germline V gene, CDR1 is SEHNR and CDR2 is FQNEAQ (reference sequence). The CDR3 loop spans 14 amino acids. The CDR3 loop is CASSVGEWNYGYTF. DNA for the CDR3: TGTGCCAGCAGCGTGGGGGAATGGAACTATGGCTACACCTTC. Full variable domain (missing parts from reference TRBV7-9 and TRBJ1-2): DTGVSQNPRHKITKRGQNVTFRCDPISEHNRLYWYRQTLGQGPEFLTYFQNEAQLEKSRLLSDRFSAERPKGSFSTLEIQRTEQGDSAMYLCASSVGEWNYGYTFGSGTRLTVV.

CDR3 DNA sequence: TGTGCCAGCAGTTTATCGGACAACTACAATGAGCAGTTCTTC. Its translation is CASSLSDNYNEQFF. The chain couples TRBV27 to TRBJ2-1, with D tentatively TRBD1 (5 bases). Trimming shortened V by 0 bases and J by 3 bases, and 6 bases separated the two germline ends. CDR3 size: 14 residues. Germline CDR1 reads MNHEY; CDR2 reads SMNVEV (reference sequence).